Listed here is a single TCR beta chain. Antigen: not known. Germline assignment: CDR1 SGHTA and CDR2 FQGNSA. The CDR3 is 16 residues long. V was cut by 3 bases and J by 0 bases, with 15 bases left in between. This specimen comes from a study of blood T cells in healthy people across ages. A second PCR, run for roughly 7 to 12 cycles, used a sample-barcoded 5' primer plus a J-beta primer mix. A single record per CDR3 protein comes from TCRdb applying MiXCR to the 5' RACE reads. The sample holds 1.5 million to 2 million distinct CDR3 sequences; approximately 39% are singletons and the top ten take roughly 23%. Study-wide results and caveats: A strong correlation between TCR beta diversity and naive T cell percentage was seen.

The J gene is TRBJ2-7, the V gene TRBV7-2; D unresolved. Sequenced: blood. The receptor was derived from a human donor in good health. The CDR3, as DNA: TGTGCCAGCAGCTTTTCCGGACGGCAAACCTCCTACGAGCAGTACTTC. Its translation: CASSFSGRQTSYEQYF.